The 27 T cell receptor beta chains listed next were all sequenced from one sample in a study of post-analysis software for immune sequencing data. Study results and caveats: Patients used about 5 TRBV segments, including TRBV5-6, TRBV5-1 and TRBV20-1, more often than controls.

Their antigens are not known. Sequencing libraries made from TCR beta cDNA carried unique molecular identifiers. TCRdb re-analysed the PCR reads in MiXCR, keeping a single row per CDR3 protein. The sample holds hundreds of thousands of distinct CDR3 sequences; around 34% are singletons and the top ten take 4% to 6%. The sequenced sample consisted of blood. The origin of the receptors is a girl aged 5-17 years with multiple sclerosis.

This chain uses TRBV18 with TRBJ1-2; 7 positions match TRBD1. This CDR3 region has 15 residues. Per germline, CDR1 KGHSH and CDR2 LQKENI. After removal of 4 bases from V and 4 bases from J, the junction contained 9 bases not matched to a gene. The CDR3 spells CASSRPGQSLYGYTF. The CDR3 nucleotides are TGTGCCAGCTCACGACCGGGACAGTCCCTCTATGGCTACACCTTC. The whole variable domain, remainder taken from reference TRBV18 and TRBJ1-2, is NAGVMQNPRHLVRRRGQEARLRCSPMKGHSHVYWYRQLPEEGLKFMVYLQKENIIDESGMPKERFSAEFPKEGPSILRIQQVVRGDSAAYFCASSRPGQSLYGYTFGSGTRLTVV.

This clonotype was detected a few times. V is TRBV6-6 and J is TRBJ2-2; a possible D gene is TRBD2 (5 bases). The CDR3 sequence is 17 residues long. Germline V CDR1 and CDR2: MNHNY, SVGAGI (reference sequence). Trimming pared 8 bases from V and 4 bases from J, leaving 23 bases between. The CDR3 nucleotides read TGTGCCAGCGTCGACCGCCCCCTAGCCCAAAGCACCGGGGAGCTGTTTTTT. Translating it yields CASVDRPLAQSTGELFF.

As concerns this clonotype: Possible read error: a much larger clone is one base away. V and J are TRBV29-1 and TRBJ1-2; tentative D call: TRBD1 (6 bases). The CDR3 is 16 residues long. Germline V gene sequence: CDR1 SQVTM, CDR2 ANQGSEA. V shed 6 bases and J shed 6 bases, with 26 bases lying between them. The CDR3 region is CSVRTNTGNEANGYTF. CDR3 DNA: TGCAGCGTGCGAACAAATACAGGGAATGAGGCCAATGGCTACACCTTC.

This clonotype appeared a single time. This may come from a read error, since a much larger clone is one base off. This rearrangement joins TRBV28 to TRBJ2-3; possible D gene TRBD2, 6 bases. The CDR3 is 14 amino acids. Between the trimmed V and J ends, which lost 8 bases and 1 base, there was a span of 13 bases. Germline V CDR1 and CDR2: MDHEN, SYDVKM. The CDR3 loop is CASGLSLGTDTQYF. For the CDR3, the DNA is TGTGCCAGCGGACTATCACTCGGCACAGATACGCAGTATTTT.

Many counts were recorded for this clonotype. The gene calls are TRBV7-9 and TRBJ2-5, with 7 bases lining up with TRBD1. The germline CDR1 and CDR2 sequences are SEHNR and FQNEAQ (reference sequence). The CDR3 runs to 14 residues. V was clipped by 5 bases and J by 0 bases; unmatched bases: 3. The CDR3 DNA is TGTGCCAGCAGCCCCGGGACAGACCAAGAGACCCAGTACTTC. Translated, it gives CASSPGTDQETQYF. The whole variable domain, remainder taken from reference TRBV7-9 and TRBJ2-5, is DTGVSQNPRHKITKRGQNVTFRCDPISEHNRLYWYRQTLGQGPEFLTYFQNEAQLEKSRLLSDRFSAERPKGSFSTLEIQRTEQGDSAMYLCASSPGTDQETQYFGPGTRLLVL.

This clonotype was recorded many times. CDR3 protein: CASSVGTSGNEQFF. The CDR3 bases are TGTGCCAGCAGCGTAGGGACTAGCGGCAATGAGCAGTTCTTC. V and J are TRBV9 and TRBJ2-1; 10 positions match TRBD2. The CDR3 loop spans 14 amino acids. The germline CDR1 and CDR2 sequences are SGDLS and YYNGEE. The trim removed 0 bases at V and 6 bases at J, leaving 0 bases unmatched.

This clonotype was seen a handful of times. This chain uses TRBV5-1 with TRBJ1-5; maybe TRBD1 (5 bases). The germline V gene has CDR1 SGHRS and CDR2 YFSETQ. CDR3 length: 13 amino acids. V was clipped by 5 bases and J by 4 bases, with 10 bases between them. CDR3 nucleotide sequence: TGCGCCAGCAGTTCAGGGTTAAATCAGCCCCAGCATTTT. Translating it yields CASSSGLNQPQHF.

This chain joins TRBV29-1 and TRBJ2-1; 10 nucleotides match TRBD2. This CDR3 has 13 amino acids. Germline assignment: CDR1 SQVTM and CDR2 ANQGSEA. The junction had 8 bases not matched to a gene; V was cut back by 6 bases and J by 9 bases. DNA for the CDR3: TGCAGCGTAGAGCGGGAGGGCCCGGGTGAGCAGTTCTTC. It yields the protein CSVEREGPGEQFF.

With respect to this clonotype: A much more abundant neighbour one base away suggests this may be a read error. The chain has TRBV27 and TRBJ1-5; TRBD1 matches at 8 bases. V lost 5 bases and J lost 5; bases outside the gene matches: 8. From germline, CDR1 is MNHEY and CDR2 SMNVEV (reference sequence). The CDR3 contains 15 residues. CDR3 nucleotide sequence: TGTGCCAGCAGTCCGTGGGACAGGAGCGATCAGCCCCAGCATTTT. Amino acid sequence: CASSPWDRSDQPQHF.

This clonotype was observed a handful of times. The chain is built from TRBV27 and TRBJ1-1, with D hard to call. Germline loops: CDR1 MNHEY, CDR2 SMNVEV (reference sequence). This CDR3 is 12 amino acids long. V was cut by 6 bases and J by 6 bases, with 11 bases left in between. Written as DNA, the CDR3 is TGTGCCAGCAGCCCACGACCGCCTGAAGCTTTCTTT. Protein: CASSPRPPEAFF.

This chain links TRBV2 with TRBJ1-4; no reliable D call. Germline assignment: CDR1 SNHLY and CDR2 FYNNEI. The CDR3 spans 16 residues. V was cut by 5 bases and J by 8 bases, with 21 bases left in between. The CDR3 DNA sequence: TGTGCCAGCAGTAACGGGATGGCGGGTCTTGGAGAAAAACTGTTTTTT. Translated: CASSNGMAGLGEKLFF.

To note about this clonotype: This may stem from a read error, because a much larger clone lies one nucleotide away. CDR3 region: CAGSSGGSTNEQFF. CDR3 DNA sequence: TGTGCCGGCAGCTCCGGCGGGAGCACCAATGAGCAGTTCTTC. The J gene is TRBJ2-1, the V gene TRBV7-2; 7 bases match TRBD2. The CDR3 is made up of 14 amino acids. The germline V gene has CDR1 SGHTA and CDR2 FQGNSA.

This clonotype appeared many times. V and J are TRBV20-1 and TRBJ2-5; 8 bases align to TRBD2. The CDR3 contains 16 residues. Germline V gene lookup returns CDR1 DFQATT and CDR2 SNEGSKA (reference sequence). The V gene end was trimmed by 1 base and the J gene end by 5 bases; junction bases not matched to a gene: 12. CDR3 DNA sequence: TGCAGTGCTAGAGGTTCCCGGGGGGGCCCACGGGAGACCCAGTACTTC. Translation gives CSARGSRGGPRETQYF.

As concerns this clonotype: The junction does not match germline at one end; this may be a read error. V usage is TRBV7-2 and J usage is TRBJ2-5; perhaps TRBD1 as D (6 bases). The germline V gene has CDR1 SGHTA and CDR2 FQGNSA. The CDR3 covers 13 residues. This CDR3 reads CASRRQVRETQCF. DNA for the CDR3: TGCGCCAGCAGGAGACAGGTTAGAGAGACCCAGTGCTTC.

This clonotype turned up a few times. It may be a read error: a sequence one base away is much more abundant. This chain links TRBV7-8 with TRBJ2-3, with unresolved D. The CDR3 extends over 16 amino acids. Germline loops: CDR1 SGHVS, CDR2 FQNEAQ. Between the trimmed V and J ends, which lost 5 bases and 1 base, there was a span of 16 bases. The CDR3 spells CASSPRPLTGTDTQYF. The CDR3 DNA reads TGTGCCAGCAGCCCCAGGCCCCTAACGGGCACAGATACGCAGTATTTT.

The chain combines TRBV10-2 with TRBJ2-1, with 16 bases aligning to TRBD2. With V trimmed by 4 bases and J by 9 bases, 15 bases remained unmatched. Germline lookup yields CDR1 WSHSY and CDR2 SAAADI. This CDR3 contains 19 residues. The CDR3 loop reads CASSVGLAGGPQLRGEQFF. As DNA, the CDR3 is TGCGCCAGCAGTGTGGGACTAGCGGGAGGGCCGCAGTTGCGTGGTGAGCAGTTCTTC.

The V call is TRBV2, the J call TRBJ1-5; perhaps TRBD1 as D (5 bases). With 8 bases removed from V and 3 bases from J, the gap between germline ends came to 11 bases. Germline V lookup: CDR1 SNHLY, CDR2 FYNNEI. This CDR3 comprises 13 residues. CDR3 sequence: CASETGPNQPQHF. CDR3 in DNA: TGTGCCAGCGAAACAGGCCCCAATCAGCCCCAGCATTTT.

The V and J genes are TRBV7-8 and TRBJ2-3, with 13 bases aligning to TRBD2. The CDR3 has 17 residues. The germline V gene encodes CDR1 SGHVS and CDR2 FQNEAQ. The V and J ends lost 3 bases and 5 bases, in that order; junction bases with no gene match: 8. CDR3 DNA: TGTGCCAGCAGCTTGCAACGAAGACTAGCGGGGGGAGATACGCAGTATTTT. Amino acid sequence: CASSLQRRLAGGDTQYF.

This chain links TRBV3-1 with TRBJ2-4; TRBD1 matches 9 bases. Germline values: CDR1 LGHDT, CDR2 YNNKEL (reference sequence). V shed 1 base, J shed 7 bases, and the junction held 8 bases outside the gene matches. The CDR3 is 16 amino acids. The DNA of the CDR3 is TGTGCCAGCAGCCAAGCCCGACAGGGGGTTGCGAACATTCAGTACTTC. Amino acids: CASSQARQGVANIQYF. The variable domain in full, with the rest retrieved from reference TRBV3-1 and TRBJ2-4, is DTAVSQTPKYLVTQMGNDKSIKCEQNLGHDTMYWYKQDSKKFLKIMFSYNNKELIINETVPNRFSPKSPDKAHLNLHINSLELGDSAVYFCASSQARQGVANIQYFGAGTRLSVL.

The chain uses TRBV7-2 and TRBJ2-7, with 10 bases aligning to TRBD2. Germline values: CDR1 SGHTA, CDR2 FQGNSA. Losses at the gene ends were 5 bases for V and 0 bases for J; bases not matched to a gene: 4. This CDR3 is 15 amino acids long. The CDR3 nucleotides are TGTGCCAGCAGCCGTAGCGGGGGGACCTCCTACGAGCAGTACTTC. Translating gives CASSRSGGTSYEQYF.

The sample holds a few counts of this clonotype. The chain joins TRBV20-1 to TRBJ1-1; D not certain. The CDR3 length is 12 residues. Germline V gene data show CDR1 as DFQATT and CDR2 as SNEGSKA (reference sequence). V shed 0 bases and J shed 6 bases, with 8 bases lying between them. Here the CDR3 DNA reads TGCAGTGCTAGAGATCGATTGGCTGAAGCTTTCTTT. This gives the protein CSARDRLAEAFF.

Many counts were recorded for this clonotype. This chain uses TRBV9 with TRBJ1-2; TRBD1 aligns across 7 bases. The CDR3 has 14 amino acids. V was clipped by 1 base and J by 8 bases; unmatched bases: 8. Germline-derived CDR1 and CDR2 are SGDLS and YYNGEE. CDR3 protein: CASSVTDRERGYTF. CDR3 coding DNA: TGTGCCAGCAGCGTAACTGACAGGGAACGAGGCTACACCTTC.

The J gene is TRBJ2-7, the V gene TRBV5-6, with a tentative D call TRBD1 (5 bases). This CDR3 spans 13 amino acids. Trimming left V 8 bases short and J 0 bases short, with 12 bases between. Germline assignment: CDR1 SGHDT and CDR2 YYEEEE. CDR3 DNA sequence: TGTGCCAGTCAAGCAGGGATCTCCTACGAGCAGTACTTC. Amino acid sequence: CASQAGISYEQYF.

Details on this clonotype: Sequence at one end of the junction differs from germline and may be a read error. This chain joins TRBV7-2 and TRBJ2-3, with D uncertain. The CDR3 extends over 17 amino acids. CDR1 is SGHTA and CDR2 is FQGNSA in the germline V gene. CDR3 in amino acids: CASSFLRRLRSTDTRYF. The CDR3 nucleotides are TGTGCCAGCAGCTTTCTCAGGAGACTTCGGTCCACAGATACGCGGTATTTT.

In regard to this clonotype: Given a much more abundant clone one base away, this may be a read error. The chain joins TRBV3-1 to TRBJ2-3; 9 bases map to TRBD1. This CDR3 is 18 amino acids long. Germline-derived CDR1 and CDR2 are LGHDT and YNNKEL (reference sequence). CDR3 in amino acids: CASRSGTGPPFSTGTQYF. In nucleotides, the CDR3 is TGTGCCAGCAGATCCGGGACAGGGCCCCCCTTTAGCACAGGTACGCAGTATTTT.

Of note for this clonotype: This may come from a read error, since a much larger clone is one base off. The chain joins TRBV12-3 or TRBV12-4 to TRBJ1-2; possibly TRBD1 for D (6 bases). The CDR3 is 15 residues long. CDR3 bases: TGTGCCCGCAGTTTATTCGAGGGGGGGGGCTATGGCTACACCTTC. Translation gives CARSLFEGGGYGYTF.

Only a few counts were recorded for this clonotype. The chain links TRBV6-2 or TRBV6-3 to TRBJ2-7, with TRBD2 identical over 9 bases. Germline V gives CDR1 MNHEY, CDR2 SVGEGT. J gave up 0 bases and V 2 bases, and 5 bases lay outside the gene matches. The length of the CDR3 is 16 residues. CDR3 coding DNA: TGTGCCAGCAGTTACGGGACTAGCCGGAGCTCCTACGAGCAGTACTTC. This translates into CASSYGTSRSSYEQYF.